The T cell receptor beta chain under discussion was sequenced for a study of TIL therapy for anti-PD-1-resistant metastatic lung cancer. Overall study context: Tumors carried a median about 1.5 non-synonymous mutations per megabase.

Documented time point: pre-treatment sample, taken before nivolumab and TIL therapy. Tumor tissue came from excised metastases, mostly pleural nodules or supraclavicular lymph nodes. Tumors were harvested before any PD-1/PD-L1 blockade. Adults with stage 4 NSCLC were enrolled in a phase I trial. The V gene lost 5 bases and the J gene lost 6 bases, with 9 bases spanning the gap. Germline V gene sequence: CDR1 SGHVS, CDR2 FNYEAQ. The CDR3 is 12 residues long. The libraries were made with immunoSEQ v3. Some clones are missing from TCRdb's copy, which holds only in-frame ones; the method was immunoSEQ multiplex PCR. The sample shows tens of thousands of clones, 60% to 70% of them seen only once.

V usage is TRBV7-6 and J usage is TRBJ2-3; D might be TRBD2 (6 bases). The TCR was taken from a woman aged 25-85 years with non-small cell lung cancer. This specimen consisted of tumor tissue, obtained at baseline. CDR3 region: CASSPSGDTQYF. The CDR3 coding sequence is TGTGCCAGCAGCCCGAGCGGGGATACGCAGTATTTT.